This TCR beta chain was found in a study of beta chain features in type 1 diabetes. Reverse transcribing all isolated RNA meant expressed TCRB transcripts were sequenced. The average read count of naive, central memory and regulatory T cell samples was about 3.3 million. Sequencing used immunoSEQ multiplex PCR; TCRdb keeps in-frame clones, though not all of them. This sample carries under 900,000 clones, roughly 16% of them seen once, and the ten largest clones take 0.023%. Findings and limits, study-wide: There was a moderate but significant shortening of TCRB CDR3s in all four CD4+ subsets of Type 1 diabetes patients.

V lost 2 bases, J lost 5 bases, and 12 bases lay in between. CDR3 length: 14 residues. The germline CDR1 and CDR2 sequences are SGHTA and FQGTGA. This clone has a handful of counts. Antigen: not known. Every participating donor gave one draw, a heparinised blood sample averaging around 0.11 L. Purities over 95% were achieved in all sorted populations. The rearrangement joins TRBV7-3 to TRBJ1-2; TRBD1 is a possible D gene (6 bases). The source is a woman aged 18-29 years in good health. Specimen: naive CD4+ T cells from blood. Here the CDR3 reads CASSLDRMGYGYTF. The CDR3 bases are TGTGCCAGCAGCTTAGACAGGATGGGGTATGGCTACACCTTC. The variable domain in full, completed from reference TRBV7-3 and TRBJ1-2, reads GAGVSQTPSNKVTEKGKYVELRCDPISGHTALYWYRQSLGQGPEFLIYFQGTGAADDSGLPNDRFFAVRPEGSVSTLKIQRTERGDSAVYLCASSLDRMGYGYTFGSGTRLTVV.